Shown below are 16 T cell receptor beta chains from a single sample sequenced in a study of a mutant IDH1 vaccine in newly diagnosed glioma. TCRdb's table, derived via immunoSEQ multiplex PCR, lists solely in-frame clones and lacks some. The table lists tens of thousands of clones, 76% of them singletons. Time point meaning: week 47, end of study. In every dose of vaccine, 300 ug of mutant IDH1 20-mer peptide was given alongside topical imiquimod. Antigen specificity for these receptors is unknown. Material: PBMCs, obtained from a glioma patient whose treatment included an IDH1 peptide vaccine. The receptors come from a woman aged 40 to 50 with glioma. Some clones in this sample may be carry-over from other donors' samples.

This clone was recorded a few times. This chain joins TRBV6-5 and TRBJ2-1; D unresolved. Germline CDR1 reads MNHEY; CDR2 reads SVGAGI. The V and J ends lost 6 bases and 6 bases respectively, with 15 bases between them. This CDR3 is 14 amino acids long. CDR3 sequence reads: CASRYRSRANEQFF. In DNA form, the CDR3 reads TGTGCCAGCAGGTACCGGAGTAGGGCCAATGAGCAGTTCTTC.

The chain combines TRBV7-2 with TRBJ2-7, with 9 bases aligning to TRBD1. This CDR3 has 12 residues. V shed 5 bases and J 10 bases; nucleotides not matched to a gene: 6. Germline CDR1 and CDR2: SGHTA and FQGNSA. The CDR3 sequence is CASSPGTGKQYF. The CDR3 nucleotides read TGTGCCAGCAGCCCAGGGACAGGGAAACAGTACTTC. Together with reference TRBV7-2 and TRBJ2-7, the CDR3 gives the full variable domain: GAGVSQSPSNKVTEKGKDVELRCDPISGHTALYWYRQSLGQGLEFLIYFQGNSAPDKSGLPSDRFSAERTGGSVSTLTIQRTQQEDSAVYLCASSPGTGKQYFGPGTRLTVT.

The chain carries TRBV7-2 and TRBJ1-1; D gene ambiguous. V lost 3 bases to trimming and J lost 11 bases, with 13 bases between them. Germline V gene lookup returns CDR1 SGHTA and CDR2 FQGNSA. This CDR3 is 12 amino acids long. The CDR3 loop is CASSLGKVRAFF. The CDR3, as DNA: TGTGCCAGCAGCTTGGGGAAGGTTCGGGCTTTCTTT.

This clone was counted between two and nine times. V and J are TRBV15 and TRBJ1-1; D unclear. The V end lost 0 bases, the J end lost 10 bases, and 12 bases lay between the germline ends. Germline lookup yields CDR1 LNHNV and CDR2 YYDKDF (reference sequence). The CDR3 runs to 13 residues. Here the CDR3 DNA reads TGTGCCACCAGCAGAGATTGGGCCTGGGGAGCTTTCTTT. Amino acid sequence: CATSRDWAWGAFF. Together with reference TRBV15 and TRBJ1-1, the CDR3 gives the full variable domain: DAMVIQNPRYQVTQFGKPVTLSCSQTLNHNVMYWYQQKSSQAPKLLFHYYDKDFNNEADTPDNFQSRRPNTSFCFLDIRSPGLGDTAMYLCATSRDWAWGAFFGQGTRLTVV.

J is TRBJ1-2 and V is TRBV30, with TRBD1 identical over 10 bases. Germline CDR1 GTSNPN, CDR2 SVGIG (reference sequence). CDR3 length: 14 amino acids. J lost 4 bases, V lost 4 bases, and 6 bases had no gene match. This CDR3 reads CAWIHRTGGYGYTF. The CDR3 region has the DNA TGTGCCTGGATACACCGGACAGGGGGCTATGGCTACACCTTC. The full variable domain, in which reference TRBV30 and TRBJ1-2 provide the parts outside the CDR3, is SQTIHQWPATLVQPVGSPLSLECTVEGTSNPNLYWYRQAAGRGLQLLFYSVGIGQISSEVPQNLSASRPQDRQFILSSKKLLLSDSGFYLCAWIHRTGGYGYTFGSGTRLTVV.

This clone was found once. V and J are TRBV7-3 and TRBJ2-3; D remains ambiguous. This CDR3 is 15 amino acids long. CDR1 and CDR2 from the germline V gene are SGHTA and FQGTGA. Trimming left V 5 bases short and J 0 bases short, with 12 bases between. DNA for the CDR3: TGTGCCAGCAGCCCCTTGGGCGCTAGCACAGATACGCAGTATTTT. This translates into CASSPLGASTDTQYF.

This clone turned up a few times. The chain links TRBV18 to TRBJ1-5; maybe TRBD1 (5 bases). Trimming cost V 1 base and J 3 bases, with 7 bases left between them. Germline values: CDR1 KGHSH, CDR2 LQKENI. The length of the CDR3 is 14 residues. Written as DNA, the CDR3 is TGTGCCAGCTCACCACAGGGGCTCAATCAGCCCCAGCATTTT. It translates to CASSPQGLNQPQHF.

The gene calls are TRBV5-4 and TRBJ1-3, with a weak D call TRBD1 (6 bases). V shed 4 bases and J shed 1 base, with 9 bases lying between them. Per germline, CDR1 SGHNT and CDR2 YYREEE (reference sequence). The length of the CDR3 is 14 residues. DNA for the CDR3: TGTGCCAGCAGCCCACAGGGATCTGGAAACACCATATATTTT. This gives the protein CASSPQGSGNTIYF.

The CDR3 sequence: CASSDPRGQGYGYTF. The CDR3 nucleotides read TGTGCCAGCAGTGATCCCCGGGGGCAAGGCTATGGCTACACCTTC. This chain joins TRBV25-1 and TRBJ1-2, with a tentative D call TRBD1 (6 bases). Between the trimmed V and J ends, which lost 3 bases and 4 bases, there was a span of 15 bases. Germline V gene data show CDR1 as MGHDK and CDR2 as SYGVNS. This CDR3 comprises 15 residues.

The V gene is TRBV11-2, the J gene TRBJ1-1; TRBD1 agrees at 9 bases. The CDR3 has 14 residues. Germline trimming cut 1 base from V and 10 bases from J; bases unmatched to any gene: 7. The germline gives CDR1 SGHAT, CDR2 FQNNGV. The CDR3: CASSLVGQGYAAFF. CDR3 DNA: TGTGCCAGCAGCTTAGTGGGACAGGGATATGCAGCTTTCTTT.

There are a few counts of this clone. This chain links TRBV28 with TRBJ1-5, with 7 positions matching TRBD1. The CDR3 runs to 14 residues. V shed 6 bases and J 4 bases; nucleotides not matched to a gene: 6. CDR1 is MDHEN, CDR2 SYDVKM, per germline. The CDR3 loop is CASRAAGGNQPQHF. The CDR3 region has the DNA TGTGCCAGCAGGGCTGCAGGGGGGAATCAGCCCCAGCATTTT.

The chain couples TRBV19 to TRBJ2-2; D remains ambiguous. Looked up from germline, CDR1 is LNHDA and CDR2 is SQIVND (reference sequence). Trimming left V 3 bases short and J 2 bases short, with 7 bases between. This CDR3 comprises 14 residues. CDR3 coding DNA: TGTGCCAGTAGTATGGGCAGAAACACCGGGGAGCTGTTTTTT. Translating gives CASSMGRNTGELFF.

The rearrangement uses TRBV5-1 and TRBJ2-2, with 7 bases identical to TRBD2. The CDR3 has 16 amino acids. Per the germline V gene, CDR1 is SGHRS and CDR2 is YFSETQ. The trim removed 3 bases at V and 2 bases at J, leaving 7 bases unmatched. This CDR3 reads CASSWRTRQNTGELFF. CDR3 DNA sequence: TGCGCCAGCAGCTGGCGGACTAGACAAAACACCGGGGAGCTGTTTTTT.

There are a few counts of this clone. The rearrangement links TRBV2 to TRBJ2-3; D is undetermined. The germline CDR1 and CDR2 sequences are SNHLY and FYNNEI. This CDR3 has 15 residues. V was clipped by 5 bases and J by 2 bases, with 14 bases between them. This CDR3 reads CASSSDRLLTDTQYF. CDR3 sequence (DNA): TGTGCCAGCAGTTCGGACCGATTACTCACAGATACGCAGTATTTT.

Concerning this clone itself: Different DNA sequences within this sample yield the same CDR3. DNA of the CDR3: TGTGCCTGGAGTCCCCTACCTGTGGCTGAAGCTTTCTTT. Protein sequence: CAWSPLPVAEAFF. The rearrangement joins TRBV30 to TRBJ1-1; D unclear. The CDR3 spans 13 residues. V lost 2 bases and J lost 6, with 13 bases in between. The V gene's germline CDR1 is GTSNPN and CDR2 SVGIG (reference sequence).

The V gene is TRBV9, the J gene TRBJ2-1; 9 bases are shared with TRBD2. The CDR3 has 16 amino acids. Trimming at V came to 3 bases and at J to 9 bases, leaving 13 bases not matched to a gene. Germline loops: CDR1 SGDLS, CDR2 YYNGEE. The CDR3: CASSAPKTGTSTEQFF. The CDR3 DNA reads TGTGCCAGCAGCGCCCCGAAAACCGGGACTAGCACTGAGCAGTTCTTC.